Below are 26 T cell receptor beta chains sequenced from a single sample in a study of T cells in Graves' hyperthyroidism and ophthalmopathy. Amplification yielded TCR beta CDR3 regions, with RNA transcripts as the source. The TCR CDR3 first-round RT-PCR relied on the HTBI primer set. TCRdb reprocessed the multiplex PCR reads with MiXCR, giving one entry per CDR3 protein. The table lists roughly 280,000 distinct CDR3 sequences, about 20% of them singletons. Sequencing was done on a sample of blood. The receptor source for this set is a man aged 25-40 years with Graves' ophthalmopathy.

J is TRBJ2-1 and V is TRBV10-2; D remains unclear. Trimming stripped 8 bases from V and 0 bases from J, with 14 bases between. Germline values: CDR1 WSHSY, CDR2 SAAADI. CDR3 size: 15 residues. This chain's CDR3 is CASLPNGPSYNEQFF. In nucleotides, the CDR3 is TGCGCCAGCTTACCTAACGGGCCCTCCTACAATGAGCAGTTCTTC.

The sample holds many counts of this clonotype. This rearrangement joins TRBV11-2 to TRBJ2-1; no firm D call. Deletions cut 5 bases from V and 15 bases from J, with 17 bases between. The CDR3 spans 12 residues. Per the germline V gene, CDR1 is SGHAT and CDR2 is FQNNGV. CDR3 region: CASSPYDPVPFF. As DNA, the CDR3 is TGTGCCAGCAGCCCGTACGACCCCGTCCCGTTCTTC. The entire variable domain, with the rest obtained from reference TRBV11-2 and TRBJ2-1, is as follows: EAGVAQSPRYKIIEKRQSVAFWCNPISGHATLYWYQQILGQGPKLLIQFQNNGVVDDSQLPKDRFSAERLKGVDSTLKIQPAKLEDSAVYLCASSPYDPVPFFGPGTRLTVL.

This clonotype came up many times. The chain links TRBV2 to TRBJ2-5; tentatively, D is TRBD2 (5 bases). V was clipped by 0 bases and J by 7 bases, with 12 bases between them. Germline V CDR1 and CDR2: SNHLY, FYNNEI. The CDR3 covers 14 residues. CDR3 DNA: TGTGCCAGCAGTGAAGCGGCTAGCTCTGGGACCCAGTACTTC. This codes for CASSEAASSGTQYF.

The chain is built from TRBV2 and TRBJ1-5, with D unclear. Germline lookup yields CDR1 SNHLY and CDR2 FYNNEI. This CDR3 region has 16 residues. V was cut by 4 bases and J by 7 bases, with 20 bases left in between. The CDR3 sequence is CASSGSWTDPRQPQHF. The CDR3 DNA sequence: TGTGCCAGCAGTGGGTCATGGACGGACCCCAGGCAGCCCCAGCATTTT.

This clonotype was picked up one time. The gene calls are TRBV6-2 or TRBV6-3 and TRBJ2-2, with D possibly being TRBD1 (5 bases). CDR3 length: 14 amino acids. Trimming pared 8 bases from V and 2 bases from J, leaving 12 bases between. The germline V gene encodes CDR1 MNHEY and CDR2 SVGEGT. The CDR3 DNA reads TGTGCCAGCGGCCAGACAGAAAACACCGGGGAGCTGTTTTTT. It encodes CASGQTENTGELFF.

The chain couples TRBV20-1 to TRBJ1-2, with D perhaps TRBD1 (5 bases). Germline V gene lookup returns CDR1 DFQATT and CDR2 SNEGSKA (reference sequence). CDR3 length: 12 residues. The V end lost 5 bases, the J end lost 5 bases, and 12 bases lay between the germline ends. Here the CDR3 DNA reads TGCAGTGCTTTAGGGGCCGGGTATGGCTACACCTTC. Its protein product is CSALGAGYGYTF.

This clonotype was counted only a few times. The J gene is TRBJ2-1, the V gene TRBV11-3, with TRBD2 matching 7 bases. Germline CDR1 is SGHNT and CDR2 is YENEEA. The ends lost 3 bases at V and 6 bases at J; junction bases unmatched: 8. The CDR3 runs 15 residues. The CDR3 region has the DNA TGTGCCAGCAGCTTCCCAGCGGGACCACTCAATGAGCAGTTCTTC. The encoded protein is CASSFPAGPLNEQFF.

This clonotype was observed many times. The CDR3 protein is CASSLERGIGYTF. The CDR3 coding sequence is TGTGCCAGCAGCTTAGAGAGGGGGATTGGCTACACCTTC. The chain recombines TRBV7-2 with TRBJ1-2; D is possibly TRBD1 (6 bases). The V and J ends lost 1 base and 7 bases respectively, with 10 bases between them. The germline CDR1 and CDR2 sequences are SGHTA and FQGNSA. This CDR3 region has 13 residues.

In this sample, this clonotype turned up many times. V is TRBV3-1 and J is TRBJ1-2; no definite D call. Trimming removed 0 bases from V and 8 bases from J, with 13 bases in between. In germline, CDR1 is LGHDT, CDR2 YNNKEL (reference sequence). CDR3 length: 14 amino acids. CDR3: CASSQDRRAGGYTF. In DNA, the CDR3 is TGTGCCAGCAGCCAAGATAGGAGAGCCGGGGGCTACACCTTC.

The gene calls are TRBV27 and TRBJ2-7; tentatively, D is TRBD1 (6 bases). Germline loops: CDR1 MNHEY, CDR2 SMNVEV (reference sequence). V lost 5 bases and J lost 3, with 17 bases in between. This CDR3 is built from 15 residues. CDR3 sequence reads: CASSRKGRGYYEQYF. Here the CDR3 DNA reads TGTGCCAGCAGTCGAAAGGGTAGGGGGTACTACGAGCAGTACTTC.

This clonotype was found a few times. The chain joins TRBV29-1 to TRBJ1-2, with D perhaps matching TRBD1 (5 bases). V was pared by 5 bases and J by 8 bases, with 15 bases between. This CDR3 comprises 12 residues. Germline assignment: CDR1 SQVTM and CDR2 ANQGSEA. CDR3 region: CSVPGLGAGYTF. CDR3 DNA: TGCAGCGTTCCGGGCCTCGGGGCAGGCTACACCTTC.

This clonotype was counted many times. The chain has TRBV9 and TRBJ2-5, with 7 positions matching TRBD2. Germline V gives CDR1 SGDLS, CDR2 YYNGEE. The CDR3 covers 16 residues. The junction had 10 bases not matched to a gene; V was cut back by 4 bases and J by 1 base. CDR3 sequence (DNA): TGTGCCAGCAGCCTAGGCGGCCTAGCGGTCCAAGAGACCCAGTACTTC. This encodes CASSLGGLAVQETQYF.

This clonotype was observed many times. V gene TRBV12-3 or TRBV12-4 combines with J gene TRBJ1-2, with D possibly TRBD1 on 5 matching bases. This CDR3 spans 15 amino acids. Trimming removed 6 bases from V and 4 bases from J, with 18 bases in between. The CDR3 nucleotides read TGTGCCAGCAGCTCCACTCGGGGAGGGGTCTATGGCTACACCTTC. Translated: CASSSTRGGVYGYTF.

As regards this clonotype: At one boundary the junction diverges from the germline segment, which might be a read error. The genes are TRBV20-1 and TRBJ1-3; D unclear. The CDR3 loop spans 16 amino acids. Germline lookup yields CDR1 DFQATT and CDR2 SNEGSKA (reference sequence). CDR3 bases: TGCAGTGCTAGACCCGATGTTCCTCGGGCTGGAGACACCATATATTTT. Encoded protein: CSARPDVPRAGDTIYF.

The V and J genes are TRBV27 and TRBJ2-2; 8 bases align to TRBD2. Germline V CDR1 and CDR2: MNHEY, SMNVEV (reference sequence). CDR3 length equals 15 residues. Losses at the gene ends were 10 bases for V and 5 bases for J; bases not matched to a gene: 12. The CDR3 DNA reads TGTGCCACCCGAACCGGGACTAGGATAACCGGGGAGCTGTTTTTT. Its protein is CATRTGTRITGELFF.

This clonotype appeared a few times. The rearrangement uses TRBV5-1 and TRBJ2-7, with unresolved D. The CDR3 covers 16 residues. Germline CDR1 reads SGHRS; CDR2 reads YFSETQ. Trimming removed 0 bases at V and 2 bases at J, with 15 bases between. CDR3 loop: CASSLEIGLDAYEQYF. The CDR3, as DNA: TGCGCCAGCAGCTTGGAAATAGGGCTAGACGCCTACGAGCAGTACTTC.

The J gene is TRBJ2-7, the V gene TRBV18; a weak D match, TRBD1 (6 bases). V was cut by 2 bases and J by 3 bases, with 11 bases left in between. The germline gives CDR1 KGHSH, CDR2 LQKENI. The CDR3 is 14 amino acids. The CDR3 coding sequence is TGTGCCAGCTCACCAAGGGACAAATTCTACGAGCAGTACTTC. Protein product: CASSPRDKFYEQYF.

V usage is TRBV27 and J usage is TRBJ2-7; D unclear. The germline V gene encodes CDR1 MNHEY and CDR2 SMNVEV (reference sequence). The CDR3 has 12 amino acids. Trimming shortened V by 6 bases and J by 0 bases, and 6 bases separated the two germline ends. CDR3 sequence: CASRQSSYEQYF. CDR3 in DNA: TGTGCCAGCAGGCAGAGCTCCTACGAGCAGTACTTC.

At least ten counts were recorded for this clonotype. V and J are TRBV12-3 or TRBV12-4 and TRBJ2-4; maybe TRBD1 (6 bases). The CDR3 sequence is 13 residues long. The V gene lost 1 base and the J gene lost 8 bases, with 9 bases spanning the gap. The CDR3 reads CASSLDRADIQYF. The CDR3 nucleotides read TGTGCCAGCAGTTTAGACAGGGCTGACATTCAGTACTTC.

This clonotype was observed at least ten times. This chain's CDR3 is CASSAYGGHVSEAFF. The CDR3 nucleotides are TGTGCCAGCAGCGCCTATGGGGGACATGTCAGTGAAGCTTTCTTT. The chain couples TRBV5-6 to TRBJ1-1, with D possibly TRBD1 on 6 matching bases. The ends were cut back, 4 bases at V and 7 bases at J, with 20 bases in the middle. There are 15 residues in the CDR3. The germline CDR1 and CDR2 sequences are SGHDT and YYEEEE.

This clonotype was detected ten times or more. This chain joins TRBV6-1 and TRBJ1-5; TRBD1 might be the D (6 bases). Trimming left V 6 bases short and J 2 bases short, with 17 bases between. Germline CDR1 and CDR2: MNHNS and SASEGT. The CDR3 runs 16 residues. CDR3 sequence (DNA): TGTGCCAGCAGACCGGGACAAGAATATCGCAATCAGCCCCAGCATTTT. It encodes CASRPGQEYRNQPQHF.

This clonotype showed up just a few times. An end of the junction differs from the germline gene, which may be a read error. Here the CDR3 reads CASSPSGRAGELFF. The CDR3 nucleotides read TGTGCTAGCAGTCCTAGCGGGAGGGCCGGGGAGCTGTTTTTT. This chain uses TRBV7-7 with TRBJ2-2; 12 bases are a match to TRBD2. The CDR3 length is 14 residues. The germline V gene encodes CDR1 SSHAT and CDR2 FNYEAQ (reference sequence).

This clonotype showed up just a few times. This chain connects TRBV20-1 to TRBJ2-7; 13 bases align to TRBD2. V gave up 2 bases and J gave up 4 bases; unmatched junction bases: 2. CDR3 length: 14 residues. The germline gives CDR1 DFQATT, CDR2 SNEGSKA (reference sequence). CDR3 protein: CSARRTSGRYEQYF. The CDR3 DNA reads TGCAGTGCTAGAAGGACTAGCGGGAGATACGAGCAGTACTTC.

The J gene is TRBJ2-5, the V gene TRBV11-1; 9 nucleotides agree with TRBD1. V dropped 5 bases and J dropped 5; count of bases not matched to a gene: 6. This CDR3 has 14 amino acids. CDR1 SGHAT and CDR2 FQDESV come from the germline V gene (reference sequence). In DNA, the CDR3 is TGTGCCAGCAGCCGGACAGGGGAGGGGGAGACCCAGTACTTC. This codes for CASSRTGEGETQYF.

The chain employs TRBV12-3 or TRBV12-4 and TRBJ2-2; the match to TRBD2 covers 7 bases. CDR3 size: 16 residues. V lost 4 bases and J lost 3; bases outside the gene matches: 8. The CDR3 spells CASSYPGLEYTGELFF. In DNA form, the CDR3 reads TGTGCCAGCAGTTACCCTGGACTAGAATACACCGGGGAGCTGTTTTTT.

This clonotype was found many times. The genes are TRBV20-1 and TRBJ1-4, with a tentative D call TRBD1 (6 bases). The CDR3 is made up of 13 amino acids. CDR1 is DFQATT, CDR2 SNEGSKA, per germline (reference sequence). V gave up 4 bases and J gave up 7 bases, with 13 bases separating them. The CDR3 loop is CSATGEASEKLFF. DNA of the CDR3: TGCAGTGCTACAGGGGAGGCTAGTGAAAAACTGTTTTTT.